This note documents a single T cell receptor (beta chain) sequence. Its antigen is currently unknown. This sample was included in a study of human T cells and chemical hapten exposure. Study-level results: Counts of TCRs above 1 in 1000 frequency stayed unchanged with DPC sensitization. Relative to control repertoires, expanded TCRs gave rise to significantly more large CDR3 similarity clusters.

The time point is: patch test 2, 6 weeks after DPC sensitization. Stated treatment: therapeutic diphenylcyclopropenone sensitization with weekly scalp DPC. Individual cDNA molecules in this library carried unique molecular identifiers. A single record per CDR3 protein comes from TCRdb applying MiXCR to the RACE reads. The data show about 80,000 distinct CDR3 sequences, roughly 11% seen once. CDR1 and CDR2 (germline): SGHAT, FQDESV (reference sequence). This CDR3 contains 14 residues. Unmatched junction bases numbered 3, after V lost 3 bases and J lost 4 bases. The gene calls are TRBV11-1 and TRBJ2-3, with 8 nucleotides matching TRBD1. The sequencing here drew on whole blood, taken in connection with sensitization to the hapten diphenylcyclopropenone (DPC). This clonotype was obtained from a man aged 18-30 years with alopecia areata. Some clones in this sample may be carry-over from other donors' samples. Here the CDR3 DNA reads TGTGCCAGCAGCTTCGGACAGGGTCCAGATACGCAGTATTTT. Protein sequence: CASSFGQGPDTQYF.